The 5 T cell receptor beta chains given below trace back to one sample, sequenced in a study of glioma-infiltrating T cells after dendritic cell vaccination. TCRdb's copy holds only in-frame clones and misses some; the assay was immunoSEQ multiplex PCR. The data contain about 49,000 clones, 85% of them singletons. Sequenced material: blood, taken before dendritic cell vaccination. These receptors were collected from a human donor with glioblastoma.

V usage is TRBV19 and J usage is TRBJ2-5, with 7 nucleotides matching TRBD1. Trimming took 4 bases from V and 9 from J; bases not matched to a gene: 2. Germline V CDR1 and CDR2: LNHDA, SQIVND (reference sequence). The CDR3 spans 11 residues. CDR3 residues: CASSTTGAQYF. The CDR3 DNA sequence: TGTGCCAGTAGTACAACAGGGGCCCAGTACTTC. The full variable domain, in which reference TRBV19 and TRBJ2-5 provide the parts outside the CDR3, is DGGITQSPKYLFRKEGQNVTLSCEQNLNHDAMYWYRQDPGQGLRLIYYSQIVNDFQKGDIAEGYSVSREKKESFPLTVTSAQKNPTAFYLCASSTTGAQYFGPGTRLLVL.

The V call is TRBV18, the J call TRBJ1-4; TRBD1 aligns across 7 bases. Germline V gives CDR1 KGHSH, CDR2 LQKENI. The trim removed 6 bases at V and 8 bases at J, leaving 12 bases unmatched. This CDR3 region has 15 residues. The CDR3 spells CASSAAGGQREKLFF. The CDR3 DNA sequence: TGTGCCAGCTCGGCAGCAGGGGGGCAAAGGGAAAAACTGTTTTTT.

This clone was recorded a few times. This chain links TRBV5-8 with TRBJ2-5; 7 bases align to TRBD2. The end of the DNA aligns better with TRBJ2-7, so the J call may be wrong. This CDR3 has 15 amino acids. The germline CDR1 and CDR2 sequences are SGHTS and YDEGEE. The chain's CDR3 is CASSLNLGGGYEQYF. Written as DNA, the CDR3 is TGTGCCAGCAGCTTAAACCTGGGGGGGGGCTACGAGCAGTACTTC.

The chain carries TRBV19 and TRBJ2-3; tentative D call: TRBD2 (5 bases). Trimming left V 4 bases short and J 2 bases short, with 13 bases between. Germline V gives CDR1 LNHDA, CDR2 SQIVND (reference sequence). This CDR3 contains 15 residues. CDR3 nucleotides: TGTGCCAGTAGTACACGGGATGGACTCACAGATACGCAGTATTTT. Translating it yields CASSTRDGLTDTQYF.

The V call is TRBV19, the J call TRBJ2-3, with 11 bases matching TRBD2. CDR1 is LNHDA, CDR2 SQIVND, per germline (reference sequence). The CDR3 loop spans 17 amino acids. V trimming: 3 bases; J trimming: 1 base; junction bases outside the gene matches: 6. In nucleotides, the CDR3 is TGTGCCAGTAGTATTCTCGGACTAGCGGGCGGCACAGATACGCAGTATTTT. As protein: CASSILGLAGGTDTQYF.